What follows are 10 T cell receptor beta chains derived from one specimen sequenced in a study of cytomegalovirus exposure and HLA in healthy donors. Method: immunoSEQ multiplex PCR; TCRdb's copy keeps in-frame clones and lacks some. The sample lists about 120,000 clones, 75% to 90% seen once, with about 1.2% in the top ten. Sequencing was done on a sample of PBMCs. The receptors stem from a woman between 18 and 29 years old in good health and CMV-seronegative.

The rearrangement links TRBV19 to TRBJ2-5; 13 bases match TRBD2. The CDR3 is made up of 17 amino acids. Trimming removed 4 bases from V and 5 bases from J; junction bases left unmatched: 10. Germline V gene data show CDR1 as LNHDA and CDR2 as SQIVND (reference sequence). The CDR3 spells CASSTRTSGGSEETQYF. CDR3 nucleotide sequence: TGTGCCAGTAGTACTCGGACTAGCGGGGGTAGTGAGGAGACCCAGTACTTC.

This chain uses TRBV18 with TRBJ2-6; 12 bases are a match to TRBD1. Germline V gene sequence: CDR1 KGHSH, CDR2 LQKENI. This CDR3 spans 21 amino acids. V was clipped by 3 bases and J by 0 bases; unmatched bases: 12. The CDR3 sequence: CASSPPGTGGSVTSGANVLTF. The CDR3 DNA is TGTGCCAGCTCACCCCCCGGGACAGGGGGCTCCGTTACCTCTGGGGCCAACGTCCTGACTTTC.

This sequence joins TRBV27 and TRBJ2-1; no firm D call. Per germline, CDR1 MNHEY and CDR2 SMNVEV (reference sequence). Trimming pared 5 bases from V and 0 bases from J, leaving 8 bases between. The CDR3 is made up of 14 amino acids. CDR3 DNA: TGTGCCAGCAGTGGTGATAGCTCCTACAATGAGCAGTTCTTC. It specifies CASSGDSSYNEQFF.

This clone turned up a few times. The rearrangement uses TRBV9 and TRBJ2-5; 7 bases fit TRBD2. This CDR3 has 16 amino acids. Trimming took 0 bases from V and 1 from J; bases not matched to a gene: 6. Germline V gene data show CDR1 as SGDLS and CDR2 as YYNGEE. The CDR3: CASSVVPGGGQETQYF. The CDR3 nucleotides are TGTGCCAGCAGCGTAGTACCGGGGGGAGGCCAAGAGACCCAGTACTTC.

The chain combines TRBV5-4 with TRBJ1-1; TRBD1 is a possible D gene (6 bases). Germline CDR1 and CDR2: SGHNT and YYREEE (reference sequence). The CDR3 extends over 15 amino acids. V lost 5 bases, J lost 6 bases, and 20 bases lay in between. In nucleotides, the CDR3 is TGTGCCAGCAGGGGCAAGGGGGGGCGCTCAGCTGAAGCTTTCTTT. Its translation: CASRGKGGRSAEAFF. Based on the CDR3 plus reference TRBV5-4 and TRBJ1-1, the full variable domain is ETGVTQSPTHLIKTRGQQVTLRCSSQSGHNTVSWYQQALGQGPQFIFQYYREEENGRGNFPPRFSGLQFPNYSSELNVNALELDDSALYLCASRGKGGRSAEAFFGQGTRLTVV.

This chain links TRBV18 with TRBJ1-3, with 7 bases that match TRBD1. The CDR3 length is 16 residues. Germline CDR1 KGHSH, CDR2 LQKENI. Germline trimming cut 2 bases from V and 0 bases from J; bases unmatched to any gene: 4. CDR3 in amino acids: CASSPGTVPSGNTIYF. CDR3 nucleotide sequence: TGTGCCAGCTCACCAGGGACAGTTCCCTCTGGAAACACCATATATTTT.

Only a few counts were recorded for this clone. The V call is TRBV27, the J call TRBJ2-7; possible D gene TRBD2, 7 bases. Germline V gene lookup returns CDR1 MNHEY and CDR2 SMNVEV (reference sequence). This CDR3 is 11 amino acids long. Trimming left V 5 bases short and J 7 bases short, with 9 bases between. Here the CDR3 reads CASSKGGEQYF. CDR3 DNA: TGTGCCAGCAGTAAGGGGGGGGAGCAGTACTTC.

The chain has TRBV27 and TRBJ1-1; TRBD1 matches 7 bases. Germline trimming cut 3 bases from V and 0 bases from J; bases unmatched to any gene: 7. Germline V lookup: CDR1 MNHEY, CDR2 SMNVEV (reference sequence). This CDR3 is 16 amino acids long. The CDR3 region has the DNA TGTGCCAGCAGTTTGTCTGGAGGGACAGTGAACACTGAAGCTTTCTTT. The encoded protein is CASSLSGGTVNTEAFF.

About this clone itself: The junction and the germline gene differ at one end; a read error may be behind it. The J gene is TRBJ1-4, the V gene TRBV19; weak D call: TRBD1 (6 bases). The CDR3 consists of 15 residues. From germline, CDR1 is LNHDA and CDR2 SQIVND (reference sequence). The CDR3 is CASSIEGTTNEKLFF. CDR3 sequence (DNA): TGTGCCAGTAGTATAGAGGGGACAACAAATGAAAAACTGTTTTTT.

The chain carries TRBV10-3 and TRBJ1-6; 7 bases agree with TRBD1. Germline V lookup: CDR1 ENHRY, CDR2 SYGVKD. Trimming removed 5 bases from V and 5 bases from J; junction bases left unmatched: 3. The CDR3 has 14 amino acids. In nucleotides, the CDR3 is TGTGCCATCAGTCCCGACAGGGATAATTCACCCCTCCACTTT. It yields the protein CAISPDRDNSPLHF.